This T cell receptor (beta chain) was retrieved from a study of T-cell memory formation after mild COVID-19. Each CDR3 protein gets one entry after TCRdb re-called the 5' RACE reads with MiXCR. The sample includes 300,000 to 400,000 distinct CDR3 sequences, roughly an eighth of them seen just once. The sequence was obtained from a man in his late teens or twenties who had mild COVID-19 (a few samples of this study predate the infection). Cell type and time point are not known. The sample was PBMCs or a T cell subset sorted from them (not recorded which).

The CDR3 nucleotides are TGCGCCAGCAGCCAAGTTGGAGGAGCTTTTGAGCAGTTCTTC. Its protein product is CASSQVGGAFEQFF. The chain recombines TRBV4-3 with TRBJ2-1, with a tentative D call TRBD2 (5 bases). Germline V CDR1 and CDR2: LGHNA, YSLEER. The V gene lost 1 base and the J gene lost 9 bases, with 13 bases spanning the gap. This CDR3 comprises 14 residues.